This entry lists 25 T cell receptor beta chains sequenced from one sample in a study of blood T cell repertoires in COVID-19. Clones were sequenced by immunoSEQ multiplex PCR, and TCRdb holds only the in-frame ones, with some missing. The sample holds 200,000 or so clones, about four fifths seen once. The sample comprised peripheral blood. These receptors all come from a woman older than 75 with acute or convalescent COVID-19.

The chain has TRBV29-1 and TRBJ1-2; TRBD1 matches at 10 bases. The CDR3 spans 15 residues. From germline, CDR1 is SQVTM and CDR2 ANQGSEA. V lost 6 bases, J lost 7 bases, and 14 bases stayed unmatched. CDR3: CSVGTGAREAAGYTF. The CDR3 DNA reads TGCAGCGTCGGGACAGGGGCCCGAGAGGCGGCTGGCTACACCTTC.

This sequence joins TRBV6-5 and TRBJ1-5; 7 positions match TRBD1. The CDR3 spans 16 residues. After removal of 2 bases from V and 1 base from J, the junction contained 5 bases not matched to a gene. Per the germline V gene, CDR1 is MNHEY and CDR2 is SVGAGI. The CDR3 nucleotides are TGTGCCAGCAGTTACGAGGGGGCTGACAGCAATCAGCCCCAGCATTTT. It codes for CASSYEGADSNQPQHF.

The chain recombines TRBV5-4 with TRBJ2-2; no reliable D call. The ends were cut back, 7 bases at V and 4 bases at J, with 17 bases in the middle. Germline CDR1 is SGHNT and CDR2 is YYREEE (reference sequence). The CDR3 loop spans 15 amino acids. DNA of the CDR3: TGTGCCAGCCGTGCGGCGGAGCCGGTCACCGGGGAGCTGTTTTTT. Translating gives CASRAAEPVTGELFF.

This clone appeared once. The rearrangement uses TRBV3-1 (or the pseudogene TRBV3-2) and TRBJ1-3; D unresolved. Trimming pared 3 bases from V and 4 bases from J, leaving 13 bases between. This CDR3 region has 15 residues. Germline CDR1 is LGHDT and CDR2 is YNNKEL (reference sequence). CDR3 DNA: TGTGCCAGCAGCCAGCTGCCGAGTTCAGGAAACACCATATATTTT. Residues: CASSQLPSSGNTIYF.

The J gene is TRBJ1-2, the V gene TRBV7-9, with a weak D call TRBD1 (5 bases). CDR1 is SEHNR, CDR2 FQNEAQ, per germline (reference sequence). The V end was cut by 7 bases, the J end by 5 bases, with 14 bases between. The CDR3 length is 13 residues. CDR3 loop: CASKGALRYGYTF. In DNA form, the CDR3 reads TGTGCCAGCAAAGGGGCACTCCGATATGGCTACACCTTC.

The J gene is TRBJ2-2, the V gene TRBV4-3, with a possible D match to TRBD2 (6 bases). Germline V CDR1 and CDR2: LGHNA, YSLEER. The V end lost 4 bases, the J end lost 1 base, and 7 bases lay between the germline ends. This CDR3 has 14 amino acids. CDR3 loop: CASSPSENTGELFF. CDR3 nucleotides: TGCGCCAGCAGCCCTAGCGAGAACACCGGGGAGCTGTTTTTT.

This clone came up once. The chain couples TRBV10-2 to TRBJ2-2; 7 nucleotides line up with TRBD1. The CDR3 is 14 residues long. The V gene end was trimmed by 11 bases and the J gene end by 6 bases; junction bases not matched to a gene: 12. Germline lookup yields CDR1 WSHSY and CDR2 SAAADI. CDR3 region: CACQGDITAGELFF. CDR3 sequence (DNA): TGCGCCTGCCAGGGGGATATAACGGCCGGGGAGCTGTTTTTT.

The chain couples TRBV27 to TRBJ2-7, with a tentative D call TRBD2 (5 bases). This CDR3 contains 16 residues. Germline CDR1 MNHEY, CDR2 SMNVEV (reference sequence). The V end lost 0 bases, the J end lost 2 bases, and 14 bases lay between the germline ends. This CDR3 reads CASSLSSLAGTYEQYF. CDR3 DNA sequence: TGTGCCAGCAGTTTATCCTCCCTGGCCGGGACCTACGAGCAGTACTTC.

J is TRBJ2-1 and V is TRBV7-9, with 8 bases that match TRBD2. Germline CDR1 is SEHNR and CDR2 is FQNEAQ (reference sequence). This CDR3 has 15 amino acids. Trimming at V came to 6 bases and at J to 5 bases, leaving 9 bases not matched to a gene. Here the CDR3 reads CASRFSGSGNNEQFF. CDR3 sequence (DNA): TGTGCCAGCAGGTTCAGCGGGAGTGGGAACAATGAGCAGTTCTTC.

The chain joins TRBV2 to TRBJ2-7; tentatively, D is TRBD2 (6 bases). CDR3 length equals 13 residues. The V gene lost 2 bases and the J gene lost 3 bases, with 8 bases spanning the gap. CDR1 is SNHLY, CDR2 FYNNEI, per germline. The CDR3 nucleotides read TGTGCCAGCAGTGAATTAGCGGACTACGAGCAGTACTTC. Translated: CASSELADYEQYF. The full variable domain, completed using reference TRBV2 and TRBJ2-7, is EPEVTQTPSHQVTQMGQEVILRCVPISNHLYFYWYRQILGQKVEFLVSFYNNEISEKSEIFDDQFSVERPDGSNFTLKIRSTKLEDSAMYFCASSELADYEQYFGPGTRLTVT.

The rearrangement uses TRBV28 and TRBJ2-1; 10 nucleotides match TRBD2. V lost 6 bases and J lost 3; bases outside the gene matches: 8. Germline CDR1 reads MDHEN; CDR2 reads SYDVKM. The CDR3 is 16 residues long. This chain's CDR3 is CASSDLLAGVYNEQFF. The DNA for the CDR3 is TGTGCCAGCAGCGATCTCCTAGCGGGAGTCTACAATGAGCAGTTCTTC.

The chain links TRBV28 to TRBJ1-1; D possibly corresponds to TRBD1 (6 bases). CDR3 length: 13 residues. The germline CDR1 and CDR2 sequences are MDHEN and SYDVKM. Trimming left V 6 bases short and J 1 base short, with 9 bases between. CDR3 nucleotide sequence: TGTGCCAGCAGAGGGGGGGCGAACACTGAAGCTTTCTTT. Translating gives CASRGGANTEAFF.

This sequence joins TRBV24-1 and TRBJ1-2, with D perhaps TRBD1 (5 bases). The CDR3 covers 15 residues. Trimming took 5 bases from V and 6 from J, leaving 18 bases between them. Germline V gene data show CDR1 as KGHDR and CDR2 as SFDVKD. The DNA for the CDR3 is TGTGCCACCAGTGGGGGGGAGATATTCGGCAATGGCTACACCTTC. Its protein is CATSGGEIFGNGYTF.

The gene calls are TRBV24-1 and TRBJ2-1; 8 bases align to TRBD2. CDR1 and CDR2 from the germline V gene are KGHDR and SFDVKD. J was trimmed by 5 bases and V by 2 bases; bases with no gene match: 7. The CDR3 extends over 16 amino acids. The CDR3 sequence: CATSDYNGRGDNEQFF. The CDR3 DNA follows: TGTGCCACCAGTGATTATAACGGGAGGGGGGACAATGAGCAGTTCTTC.

The chain joins TRBV5-1 to TRBJ2-1; 9 bases are shared with TRBD2. The CDR3 has 14 residues. Germline V gene data show CDR1 as SGHRS and CDR2 as YFSETQ. The J segment lost 1 base and the V segment lost 7 bases, leaving 3 bases of the junction unmatched. The CDR3 protein is CASRLAESYNEQFF. The CDR3, as DNA: TGCGCCAGCCGACTAGCGGAATCCTACAATGAGCAGTTCTTC.

The chain employs TRBV2 and TRBJ1-4, with a tentative D call TRBD1 (6 bases). Germline V gives CDR1 SNHLY, CDR2 FYNNEI. V dropped 10 bases and J dropped 4 bases, with 16 bases sitting between them. The length of the CDR3 is 14 residues. The DNA of the CDR3 is TGTGCCACCTCCCGACAGGCTATTAATGAAAAACTGTTTTTT. It encodes CATSRQAINEKLFF.

The sample holds one count of this clone. This chain uses TRBV5-1 with TRBJ2-1; maybe TRBD1 (6 bases). The germline gives CDR1 SGHRS, CDR2 YFSETQ. CDR3 length: 14 residues. Between the trimmed V and J ends, which lost 4 bases and 5 bases, there was a span of 13 bases. CDR3 in amino acids: CASSLGATNNEQFF. CDR3 coding DNA: TGCGCCAGCAGCCTGGGGGCTACCAACAATGAGCAGTTCTTC.

The chain links TRBV3-1 (or the pseudogene TRBV3-2) to TRBJ1-4, with TRBD1 as a possible D gene (6 bases). The CDR3 runs 15 residues. The germline V gene encodes CDR1 LGHDT and CDR2 YNNKEL (reference sequence). The ends were cut back, 4 bases at V and 7 bases at J, with 16 bases in the middle. In DNA form, the CDR3 reads TGTGCCAGCAGCCCGACACAGGGAACGAGTGAAAAACTGTTTTTT. It specifies CASSPTQGTSEKLFF.

The chain carries TRBV9 and TRBJ1-1; D is unresolved. Germline loops: CDR1 SGDLS, CDR2 YYNGEE. Trimming removed 4 bases from V and 5 bases from J, with 15 bases in between. The CDR3 is made up of 14 amino acids. The CDR3 bases are TGTGCCAGCAGCTCCGGTGCGGGTTATACTGAAGCTTTCTTT. This translates into CASSSGAGYTEAFF.

V is TRBV29-1 and J is TRBJ2-3, with TRBD2 identical over 12 bases. Trimming removed 4 bases from V and 0 bases from J; junction bases left unmatched: 8. Germline CDR1 SQVTM, CDR2 ANQGSEA. There are 17 residues in the CDR3. CDR3: CSVAGTSGLSSTDTQYF. The CDR3 DNA reads TGCAGCGTTGCCGGGACTAGCGGGCTTTCTAGCACAGATACGCAGTATTTT.

This clone showed up just a few times. The CDR3 nucleotides are TGTGCCAGCAGTTACCCGGCTAGCGCCACGGGGAATGAGCAGTTCTTC. Translation: CASSYPASATGNEQFF. V is TRBV6-2 or TRBV6-3 and J is TRBJ2-1; perhaps TRBD2 as D (6 bases). Trimming took 2 bases from V and 7 from J, leaving 18 bases between them. The V gene's germline CDR1 is MNHEY and CDR2 SVGEGT. The CDR3 runs 16 residues.

The V call is TRBV28, the J call TRBJ1-5; D is possibly TRBD1 (5 bases). Per the germline V gene, CDR1 is MDHEN and CDR2 is SYDVKM. V dropped 5 bases and J dropped 3 bases, with 14 bases sitting between them. The CDR3 covers 15 residues. The CDR3: CASSPRRADNQPQHF. The CDR3 DNA reads as TGTGCCAGCAGTCCCCGCAGGGCGGACAATCAGCCCCAGCATTTT.

This chain connects TRBV7-9 to TRBJ1-5, with 9 positions matching TRBD1. The CDR3 has 14 residues. With V trimmed by 5 bases and J by 7 bases, 6 bases remained unmatched. Germline V gene sequence: CDR1 SEHNR, CDR2 FQNEAQ (reference sequence). The CDR3 DNA reads TGTGCCAGCAGCGGACAGGGGCAGTCACAGCCCCAGCATTTT. As protein: CASSGQGQSQPQHF.

This rearrangement joins TRBV5-4 to TRBJ1-4, with TRBD1 matching over 7 bases. CDR1 and CDR2 from the germline V gene are SGHNT and YYREEE (reference sequence). The CDR3 is 15 residues long. J gave up 3 bases and V 6 bases, and 8 bases lay outside the gene matches. CDR3 loop: CASTREGAANEKLFF. The CDR3 region has the DNA TGTGCCAGCACCCGGGAGGGGGCTGCTAATGAAAAACTGTTTTTT.

V usage is TRBV10-3 and J usage is TRBJ1-1; a weak D match, TRBD1 (5 bases). The germline CDR1 and CDR2 sequences are ENHRY and SYGVKD. Trimming shortened V by 3 bases and J by 4 bases, and 12 bases separated the two germline ends. This CDR3 comprises 14 residues. The CDR3, as DNA: TGTGCCATCAGTGACTTATTCGGGGGCACTGAAGCTTTCTTT. Encoded protein: CAISDLFGGTEAFF.